The sample holds many counts of the clone carrying this T cell receptor (beta chain). Its antigen remains unknown. This specimen comes from a study of response to subunit inactivated influenza vaccine. Study-wide points: T cells newly recruited by each seasonal influenza vaccination are few, the authors suggested.

TCRdb recomputed calls from the RT-PCR reads with MiXCR, one row per CDR3 protein. The profile shows roughly 460,000 distinct CDR3 sequences, 9.5% to 13% of them singletons. This CDR3 contains 14 residues. CDR1 is LGHNA, CDR2 YNFKEQ, per germline. After removal of 1 base from V and 4 bases from J, the junction contained 3 bases not matched to a gene. The sample here was PBMCs from blood, taken more than 35 days after vaccination. The receptor was derived from a man over 45 who received an inactivated influenza vaccine. The chain recombines TRBV4-2 with TRBJ2-7, with 8 bases lining up with TRBD2. This chain's CDR3 is CASSQASGSYEQYF. The CDR3 coding sequence is TGTGCCAGCAGCCAAGCCAGCGGGAGTTACGAGCAGTACTTC.